This T cell receptor (beta chain) was sequenced during a study of shared clonotypes between healthy human individuals. TCRdb's copy holds only in-frame clones and misses some; the assay was immunoSEQ multiplex PCR. Of about 470,000 clones listed, around 75% were seen once; the top ten hold roughly an eighth. Every contributor of samples was a Caucasian grown-up residing in Nashville, Tennessee. Extraction of genomic DNA in unsorted samples used approximately 100 million PBMCs. Germline V gene data show CDR1 as SGDLS and CDR2 as YYNGEE. CDR3 length equals 17 residues. The J segment lost 3 bases and the V segment lost 0 bases, leaving 5 bases of the junction unmatched.

This TCR came from a woman aged 40 to 50 in good health. Some clones in this sample may be carry-over from other donors' samples. The chain carries TRBV9 and TRBJ2-7, with 14 positions matching TRBD2. Sequencing was carried out using PBMCs. In nucleotides, the CDR3 is TGTGCCAGCAGCGTAGAGGGGGGACTAGCGGGAGTCTACGAGCAGTACTTC. The encoded protein is CASSVEGGLAGVYEQYF.